This TCR beta chain derives from a study of blood T cell repertoires in COVID-19. The repertoire was sequenced with immunoSEQ multiplex PCR; TCRdb's copy has only in-frame clones and lacks some. The sample lists roughly 40,000 clones, around 76% occurring once. The CDR3 runs to 15 residues. Trimming shortened V by 6 bases and J by 6 bases, and 20 bases separated the two germline ends. Germline values: CDR1 MNHEY, CDR2 SVGAGI. V gene TRBV6-5 combines with J gene TRBJ2-5; a possible D gene is TRBD2 (5 bases). The specimen was peripheral blood. The sequence derives from a man older than 75 with acute or convalescent COVID-19. The CDR3 DNA is TGTGCCAGCAGCCTTCGGGGTCTAGGAGGAAAGACCCAGTACTTC. Protein: CASSLRGLGGKTQYF.